This passage covers 20 T cell receptor beta chains from one sample sequenced in a study of OX40 agonist ivuxolimab in advanced cancers. Sequenced by immunoSEQ multiplex PCR; TCRdb stores in-frame clones only, minus some. In the table there are roughly 64,000 clones, about 89% of which are singletons. This specimen consisted of CD4+ or CD8+ T cells sorted from blood, obtained in a trial of the OX40 agonist ivuxolimab. These TCRs come from an adult with an advanced solid tumor such as melanoma, head and neck, liver or kidney cancer.

The gene calls are TRBV11-2 and TRBJ1-2; D unresolved. CDR1 is SGHAT, CDR2 FQNNGV, per germline. CDR3 size: 14 residues. V lost 1 base, J lost 8 bases, and 14 bases lay in between. The CDR3 region has the DNA TGTGCCAGCAGCTTAGGTCGTTTAGGCGTGGGCTACACCTTC. Protein: CASSLGRLGVGYTF.

Of note for this clone: At one of its ends the junction is not consistent with the germline gene, which may arise from a read error. The rearrangement joins TRBV10-2 to TRBJ2-7; possibly TRBD2 for D (6 bases). Germline V gene lookup returns CDR1 WSHSY and CDR2 SAAADI. This CDR3 has 12 amino acids. The CDR3 DNA reads as TGCGCCAGCAGTGAGTCAAGGGTCGGGGGACGGTTC. It encodes CASSESRVGGRF.

The chain couples TRBV7-6 to TRBJ2-7; TRBD1 matches at 9 bases. The germline CDR1 and CDR2 sequences are SGHVS and FNYEAQ. J was trimmed by 3 bases and V by 1 base; bases with no gene match: 7. CDR3 length: 16 amino acids. CDR3 bases: TGTGCCAGCAGCTTAGGAACCGGGACAGGGCACTACGAGCAGTACTTC. Encoded protein: CASSLGTGTGHYEQYF.

DNA for the CDR3: TGTGCCGCCCGGACTAGCGGAGAGGATGAGCAGTTCTTC. This gives the protein CAARTSGEDEQFF. The V call is TRBV27, the J call TRBJ2-1, with TRBD2 matching over 10 bases. V was pared by 11 bases and J by 8 bases, with 9 bases of the junction left unmatched. CDR3 length: 13 residues. Per germline, CDR1 MNHEY and CDR2 SMNVEV (reference sequence).

The chain has TRBV7-2 and TRBJ2-5; TRBD2 might be the D (7 bases). Germline CDR1 and CDR2: SGHTA and FQGNSA. V shed 5 bases and J shed 7 bases, with 17 bases lying between them. CDR3 length: 14 amino acids. CDR3 DNA sequence: TGTGCCAGCAGCCTAGGGGGGGTTTTCGGGACCCAGTACTTC. It translates to CASSLGGVFGTQYF.

The chain couples TRBV29-1 to TRBJ2-3; 8 nucleotides line up with TRBD1. J lost 14 bases, V lost 2 bases, and 3 bases had no gene match. The germline gives CDR1 SQVTM, CDR2 ANQGSEA. There are 10 residues in the CDR3. The CDR3 spells CSVEQGARYF. Written as DNA, the CDR3 is TGCAGCGTTGAACAGGGGGCTCGGTATTTT.

J is TRBJ2-1 and V is TRBV5-1, with D perhaps TRBD2 (6 bases). The CDR3 totals 15 residues. Germline V gene data show CDR1 as SGHRS and CDR2 as YFSETQ. The V end was cut by 4 bases, the J end by 9 bases, with 20 bases between. DNA for the CDR3: TGCGCCAGCAGCGCGGGCGGGGCACACGGGCCTGAGCAGTTCTTC. Amino acid sequence: CASSAGGAHGPEQFF. Combining the CDR3 with reference TRBV5-1 and TRBJ2-1 gives the whole variable domain KAGVTQTPRYLIKTRGQQVTLSCSPISGHRSVSWYQQTPGQGLQFLFEYFSETQRNKGNFPGRFSGRQFSNSRSEMNVSTLELGDSALYLCASSAGGAHGPEQFFGPGTRLTVL.

J is TRBJ2-7 and V is TRBV5-1; perhaps D is TRBD1 or TRBD2 (5 bases each). The germline V gene has CDR1 SGHRS and CDR2 YFSETQ. This CDR3 is built from 16 residues. V gave up 6 bases and J gave up 2 bases, with 21 bases separating them. CDR3 in DNA: TGCGCCAGCACCTCCCAACCGGGACCGAGACCCTACGAGCAGTACTTC. This translates into CASTSQPGPRPYEQYF.

The V gene is TRBV27, the J gene TRBJ2-1; 9 positions match TRBD2. Germline V lookup: CDR1 MNHEY, CDR2 SMNVEV (reference sequence). J was trimmed by 2 bases and V by 2 bases; bases with no gene match: 10. This CDR3 spans 18 amino acids. CDR3 DNA: TGTGCCAGCAGTTTAACTCCCATAGCGGGAGAGCCCTACAATGAGCAGTTCTTC. It translates to CASSLTPIAGEPYNEQFF.

This clone was recorded only once. V is TRBV5-1 and J is TRBJ2-2, with 7 nucleotides matching TRBD1. Germline V gene sequence: CDR1 SGHRS, CDR2 YFSETQ. The CDR3 covers 17 residues. V gave up 4 bases and J gave up 0 bases; unmatched junction bases: 9. The CDR3 is CASSPRPGTANTGELFF. The DNA of the CDR3 is TGCGCCAGCAGCCCACGTCCCGGGACAGCGAACACCGGGGAGCTGTTTTTT.

This chain connects TRBV6-1 to TRBJ1-5, with 7 bases identical to TRBD1. CDR3 length: 14 amino acids. The V segment lost 4 bases and the J segment 2 bases; nucleotides outside the gene matches: 2. The germline CDR1 and CDR2 sequences are MNHNS and SASEGT. The CDR3 region has the DNA TGTGCCAGCAGTGCTACAGGGGGCAATCAGCCCCAGCATTTT. Translating gives CASSATGGNQPQHF.

The rearrangement uses TRBV5-1 and TRBJ2-7, with 10 bases aligning to TRBD2. CDR3 size: 15 residues. Trimming at V came to 1 base and at J to 2 bases, leaving 3 bases not matched to a gene. Germline V lookup: CDR1 SGHRS, CDR2 YFSETQ. The CDR3 DNA reads as TGCGCCAGCAGCTTGACTAGCGGGGTCCCCTACGAGCAGTACTTC. This gives the protein CASSLTSGVPYEQYF.

V usage is TRBV27 and J usage is TRBJ1-2, with a weak D call TRBD1 (6 bases). CDR3 length: 11 residues. Germline V gene sequence: CDR1 MNHEY, CDR2 SMNVEV (reference sequence). V lost 11 bases and J lost 8, with 15 bases in between. DNA for the CDR3: TGTGCCCCAGACAGGCACGGGGGCTACACCTTC. The encoded protein is CAPDRHGGYTF.

This clone was seen more than once but under ten times. The rearrangement links TRBV28 to TRBJ2-3; possible D gene TRBD1, 5 bases. The germline V gene encodes CDR1 MDHEN and CDR2 SYDVKM. V was trimmed by 3 bases and J by 1 base, leaving 8 bases between them. This CDR3 has 14 residues. Here the CDR3 reads CASSFQGGTDTQYF. The CDR3 DNA follows: TGTGCCAGCAGTTTTCAGGGTGGCACAGATACGCAGTATTTT.

V is TRBV19 and J is TRBJ2-5, with D possibly TRBD1 on 6 matching bases. The CDR3 totals 14 residues. Deletions cut 5 bases from V and 5 bases from J, with 15 bases between. Germline CDR1 LNHDA, CDR2 SQIVND (reference sequence). The CDR3 sequence is CASSSGTQVETQYF. As DNA, the CDR3 is TGTGCCAGTAGTTCCGGGACACAAGTCGAGACCCAGTACTTC.

The rearrangement links TRBV7-2 to TRBJ1-2; no definite D call. This CDR3 contains 13 residues. V was pared by 1 base and J by 3 bases, with 6 bases between. The germline V gene has CDR1 SGHTA and CDR2 FQGNSA. The CDR3 nucleotides are TGTGCCAGCAGCTTAGGGGGATACTATGGCTACACCTTC. Its protein is CASSLGGYYGYTF. The whole variable domain, filled in from reference TRBV7-2 and TRBJ1-2, reads GAGVSQSPSNKVTEKGKDVELRCDPISGHTALYWYRQSLGQGLEFLIYFQGNSAPDKSGLPSDRFSAERTGGSVSTLTIQRTQQEDSAVYLCASSLGGYYGYTFGSGTRLTVV.

The J gene is TRBJ1-1, the V gene TRBV28, with 10 bases fitting TRBD1. Trimming took 4 bases from V and 5 from J; bases not matched to a gene: 7. CDR1 and CDR2 (germline): MDHEN, SYDVKM. This CDR3 is built from 15 residues. CDR3 protein: CASSSPDRGPTEAFF. CDR3 sequence (DNA): TGTGCCAGCAGTTCCCCTGACAGGGGGCCTACTGAAGCTTTCTTT.

This clone has only one observation. The rearrangement joins TRBV6-4 to TRBJ2-2, with a possible D match to TRBD2 (6 bases). CDR1 MRHNA and CDR2 SNTAGT come from the germline V gene. Trimming shortened V by 3 bases and J by 8 bases, and 13 bases separated the two germline ends. CDR3 length: 14 amino acids. The CDR3 spells CASSEGLLSGELFF. CDR3 in DNA: TGTGCCAGCAGTGAGGGACTCTTATCAGGGGAGCTGTTTTTT.

The chain carries TRBV28 and TRBJ1-1; weak D call: TRBD1 (6 bases). The germline V gene encodes CDR1 MDHEN and CDR2 SYDVKM. With 3 bases removed from V and 7 bases from J, the gap between germline ends came to 12 bases. CDR3 length: 13 amino acids. CDR3 bases: TGTGCCAGCAGTTTGGGGGGCCACATTGAAGCTTTCTTT. Its translation is CASSLGGHIEAFF. Complete variable domain (other parts from reference TRBV28 and TRBJ1-1): DVKVTQSSRYLVKRTGEKVFLECVQDMDHENMFWYRQDPGLGLRLIYFSYDVKMKEKGDIPEGYSVSREKKERFSLILESASTNQTSMYLCASSLGGHIEAFFGQGTRLTVV.

This chain uses TRBV5-1 with TRBJ2-5; the match to TRBD1 covers 7 bases. The CDR3 totals 14 residues. Per the germline V gene, CDR1 is SGHRS and CDR2 is YFSETQ. The J segment lost 1 base and the V segment lost 5 bases, leaving 5 bases of the junction unmatched. The CDR3 is CASRSGTVQETQYF. The CDR3 DNA reads as TGCGCCAGCAGGTCCGGGACAGTCCAAGAGACCCAGTACTTC.